Below, one TCR beta chain is given with its context. Only in-frame clones appear in the TCRdb table, and some are missing; sequencing was by immunoSEQ multiplex PCR. This sample's clone table lists 150,000 to 200,000 clones. Per germline, CDR1 SGHRS and CDR2 YFSETQ. Trimming took off 1 base at V and 5 bases at J, with 7 bases between the two ends. This CDR3 contains 14 residues. This specimen belongs to a study of control samples from healthy donors and cancer patients. This receptor was obtained from a woman aged 25 to 45 in good health. Source material: blood. This sequence joins TRBV5-1 and TRBJ1-6; no clear D. CDR3 in DNA: TGCGCCAGCAGCTTGTCCAGTAATAATTCACCCCTCCACTTT. It codes for CASSLSSNNSPLHF.